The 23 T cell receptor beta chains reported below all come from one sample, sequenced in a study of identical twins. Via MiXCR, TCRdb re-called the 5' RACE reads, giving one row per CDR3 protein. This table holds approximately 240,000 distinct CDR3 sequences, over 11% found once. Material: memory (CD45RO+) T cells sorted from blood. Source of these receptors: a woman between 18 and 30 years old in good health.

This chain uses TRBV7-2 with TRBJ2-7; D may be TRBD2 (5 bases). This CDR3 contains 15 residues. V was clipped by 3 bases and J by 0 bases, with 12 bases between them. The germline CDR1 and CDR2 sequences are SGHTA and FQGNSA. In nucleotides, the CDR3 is TGTGCCAGCAGCTTCAAGTGGGAGAGCTCCTACGAGCAGTACTTC. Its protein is CASSFKWESSYEQYF.

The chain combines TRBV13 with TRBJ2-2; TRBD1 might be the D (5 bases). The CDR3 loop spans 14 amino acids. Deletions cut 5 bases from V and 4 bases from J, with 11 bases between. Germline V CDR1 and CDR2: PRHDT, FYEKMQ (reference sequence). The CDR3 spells CASSQDRLTGELFF. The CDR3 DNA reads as TGTGCCAGCAGCCAAGACAGACTCACCGGGGAGCTGTTTTTT.

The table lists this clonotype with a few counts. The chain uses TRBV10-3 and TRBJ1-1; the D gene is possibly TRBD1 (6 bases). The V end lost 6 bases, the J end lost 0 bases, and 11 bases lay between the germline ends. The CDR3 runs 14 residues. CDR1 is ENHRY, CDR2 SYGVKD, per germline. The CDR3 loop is CAIRVQGMNTEAFF. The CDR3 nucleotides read TGTGCCATCAGGGTACAGGGAATGAACACTGAAGCTTTCTTT.

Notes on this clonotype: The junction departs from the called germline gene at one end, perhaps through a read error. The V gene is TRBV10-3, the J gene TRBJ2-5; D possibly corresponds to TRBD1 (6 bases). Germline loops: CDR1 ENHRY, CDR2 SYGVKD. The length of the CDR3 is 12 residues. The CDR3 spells CAISESRQAPHF. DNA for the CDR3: TGTGCCATCAGTGAGTCCCGACAGGCTCCACACTTC.

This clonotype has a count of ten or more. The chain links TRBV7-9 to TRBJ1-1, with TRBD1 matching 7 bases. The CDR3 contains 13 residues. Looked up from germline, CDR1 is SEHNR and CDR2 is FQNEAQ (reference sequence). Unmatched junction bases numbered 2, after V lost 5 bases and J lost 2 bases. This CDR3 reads CASSHRGNTEAFF. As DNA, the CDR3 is TGTGCCAGCAGCCACAGGGGTAACACTGAAGCTTTCTTT.

CDR3 nucleotides: TGTGCCAGCAGCCCCAGGAGGAGCGGGACCTACGAGCAGTACTTC. Translation: CASSPRRSGTYEQYF. The V gene is TRBV7-2, the J gene TRBJ2-7; the match to TRBD2 covers 7 bases. The V segment lost 5 bases and the J segment 2 bases; nucleotides outside the gene matches: 9. Per the germline V gene, CDR1 is SGHTA and CDR2 is FQGNSA. The CDR3 spans 15 residues.

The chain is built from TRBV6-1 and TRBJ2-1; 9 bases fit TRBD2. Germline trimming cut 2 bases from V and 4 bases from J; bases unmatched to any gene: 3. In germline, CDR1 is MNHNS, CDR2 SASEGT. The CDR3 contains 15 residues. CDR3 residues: CASSEWSGGYNEQFF. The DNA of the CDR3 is TGTGCCAGCAGTGAATGGAGCGGGGGGTACAATGAGCAGTTCTTC.

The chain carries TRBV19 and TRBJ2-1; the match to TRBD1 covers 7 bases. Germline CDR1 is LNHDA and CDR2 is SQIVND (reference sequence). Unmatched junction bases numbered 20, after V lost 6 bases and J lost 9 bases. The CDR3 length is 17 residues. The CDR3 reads CASRPRIGGQLGGEQFF. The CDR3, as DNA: TGTGCCAGTAGGCCTCGGATAGGGGGCCAACTAGGTGGTGAGCAGTTCTTC.

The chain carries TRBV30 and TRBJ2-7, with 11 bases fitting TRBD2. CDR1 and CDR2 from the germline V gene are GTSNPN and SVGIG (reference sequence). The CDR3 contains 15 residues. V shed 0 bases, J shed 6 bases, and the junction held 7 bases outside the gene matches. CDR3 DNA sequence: TGTGCCTGGAGTGTGCGAACTAGCGGGAGTAGCGAGCAGTACTTC. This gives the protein CAWSVRTSGSSEQYF.

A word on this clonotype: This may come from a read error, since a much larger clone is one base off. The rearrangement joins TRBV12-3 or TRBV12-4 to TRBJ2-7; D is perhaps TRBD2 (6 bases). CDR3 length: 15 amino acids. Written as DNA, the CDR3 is TGTGCCAGCAGCCAGGCCGATTCTAGCGCGAAGGAGCTGTACTTC. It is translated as CASSQADSSAKELYF.

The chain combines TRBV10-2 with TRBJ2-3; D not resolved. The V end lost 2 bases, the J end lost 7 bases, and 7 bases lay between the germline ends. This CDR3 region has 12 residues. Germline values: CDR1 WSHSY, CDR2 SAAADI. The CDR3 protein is CASSEGPNTQYF. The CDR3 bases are TGCGCCAGCAGTGAGGGTCCGAATACGCAGTATTTT.

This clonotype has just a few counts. CDR3 protein: CASSPVGYTEAFF. The CDR3 DNA follows: TGCGCCAGCAGCCCGGTTGGATACACTGAAGCTTTCTTT. The genes are TRBV5-1 and TRBJ1-1; D is ambiguous. Germline V gene lookup returns CDR1 SGHRS and CDR2 YFSETQ. The CDR3 totals 13 residues. The germline V and J ends were trimmed by 4 bases and 3 bases, with 10 bases remaining between them.

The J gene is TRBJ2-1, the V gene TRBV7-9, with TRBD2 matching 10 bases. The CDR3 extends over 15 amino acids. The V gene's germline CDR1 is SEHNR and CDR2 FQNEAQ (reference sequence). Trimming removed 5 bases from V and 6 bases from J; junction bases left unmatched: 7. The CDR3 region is CASSQVAGGLNEQFF. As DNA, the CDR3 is TGTGCCAGCAGCCAGGTAGCGGGGGGACTCAATGAGCAGTTCTTC.

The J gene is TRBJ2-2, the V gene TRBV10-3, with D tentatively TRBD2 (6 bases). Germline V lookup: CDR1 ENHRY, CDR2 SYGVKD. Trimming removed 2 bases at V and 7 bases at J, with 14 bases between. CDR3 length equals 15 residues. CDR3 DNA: TGTGCCATCAGTGAGAGAAGAGCCGGGGGCGGGGAGCTGTTTTTT. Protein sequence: CAISERRAGGGELFF.

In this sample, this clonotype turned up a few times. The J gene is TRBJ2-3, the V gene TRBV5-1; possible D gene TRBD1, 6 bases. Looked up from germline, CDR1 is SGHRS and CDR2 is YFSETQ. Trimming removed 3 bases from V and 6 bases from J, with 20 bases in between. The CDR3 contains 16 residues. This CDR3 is CASSSQSGVGMDTQYF. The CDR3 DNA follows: TGCGCCAGCAGCTCCCAATCAGGGGTCGGGATGGATACGCAGTATTTT.

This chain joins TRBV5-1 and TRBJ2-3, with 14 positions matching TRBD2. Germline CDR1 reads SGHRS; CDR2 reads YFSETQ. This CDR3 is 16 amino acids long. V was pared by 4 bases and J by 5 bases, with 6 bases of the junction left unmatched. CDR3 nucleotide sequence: TGCGCCAGCAGCCCGGGACTAGCGGGGGCCCTAGATACGCAGTATTTT. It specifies CASSPGLAGALDTQYF.

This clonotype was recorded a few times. The DNA of the CDR3 is TGCGCCAGCAGCGCGACAGGAGGATATTCCTACGAGCAGTACTTC. This gives the protein CASSATGGYSYEQYF. The chain has TRBV5-1 and TRBJ2-7; perhaps TRBD1 as D (6 bases). Germline CDR1 and CDR2: SGHRS and YFSETQ. The length of the CDR3 is 15 residues. The V end lost 4 bases, the J end lost 1 base, and 15 bases lay between the germline ends. Full variable domain (rest looked up from reference TRBV5-1 and TRBJ2-7): KAGVTQTPRYLIKTRGQQVTLSCSPISGHRSVSWYQQTPGQGLQFLFEYFSETQRNKGNFPGRFSGRQFSNSRSEMNVSTLELGDSALYLCASSATGGYSYEQYFGPGTRLTVT.

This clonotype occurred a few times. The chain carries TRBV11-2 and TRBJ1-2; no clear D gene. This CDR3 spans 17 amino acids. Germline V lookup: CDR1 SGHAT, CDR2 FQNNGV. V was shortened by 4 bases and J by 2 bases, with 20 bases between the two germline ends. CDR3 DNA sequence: TGTGCCAGCAGCTCCCCGGGTCGGTCGCTGAGGAACTATGGCTACACCTTC. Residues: CASSSPGRSLRNYGYTF.

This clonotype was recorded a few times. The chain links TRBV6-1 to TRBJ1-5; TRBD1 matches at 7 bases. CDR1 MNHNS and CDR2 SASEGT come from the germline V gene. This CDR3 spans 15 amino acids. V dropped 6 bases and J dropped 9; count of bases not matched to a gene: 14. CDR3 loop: CASRDGTAGKGPQHF. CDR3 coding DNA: TGTGCCAGCAGAGATGGGACAGCGGGGAAGGGGCCCCAGCATTTT.

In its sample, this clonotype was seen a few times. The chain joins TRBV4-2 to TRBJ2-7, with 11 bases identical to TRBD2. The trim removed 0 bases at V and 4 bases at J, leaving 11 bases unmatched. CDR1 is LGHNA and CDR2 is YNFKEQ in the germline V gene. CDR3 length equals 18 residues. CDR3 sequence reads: CASSQDLTSGSRAYEQYF. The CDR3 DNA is TGTGCCAGCAGCCAAGATTTAACTAGCGGGAGCAGGGCGTACGAGCAGTACTTC.

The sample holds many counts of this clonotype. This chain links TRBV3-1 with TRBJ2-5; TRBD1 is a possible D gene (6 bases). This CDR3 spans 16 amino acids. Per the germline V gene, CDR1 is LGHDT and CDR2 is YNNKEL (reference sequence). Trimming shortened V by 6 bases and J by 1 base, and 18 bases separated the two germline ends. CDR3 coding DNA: TGTGCCAGCAGTCCCCTAGGACAGAATAGCCAAGAGACCCAGTACTTC. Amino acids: CASSPLGQNSQETQYF.

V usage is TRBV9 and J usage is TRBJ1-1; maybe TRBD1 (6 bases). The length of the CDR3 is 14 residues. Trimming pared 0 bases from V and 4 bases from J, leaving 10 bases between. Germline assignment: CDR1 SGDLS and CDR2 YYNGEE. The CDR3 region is CASSVAGVGTEAFF. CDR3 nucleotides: TGTGCCAGCAGCGTAGCAGGGGTGGGCACTGAAGCTTTCTTT.

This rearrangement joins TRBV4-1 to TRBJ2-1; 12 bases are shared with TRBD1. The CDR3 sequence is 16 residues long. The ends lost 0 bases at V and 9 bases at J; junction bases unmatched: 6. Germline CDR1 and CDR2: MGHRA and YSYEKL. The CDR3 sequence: CASSQDPGQGAREQFF. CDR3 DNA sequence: TGCGCCAGCAGCCAAGATCCGGGACAGGGGGCGCGTGAGCAGTTCTTC.